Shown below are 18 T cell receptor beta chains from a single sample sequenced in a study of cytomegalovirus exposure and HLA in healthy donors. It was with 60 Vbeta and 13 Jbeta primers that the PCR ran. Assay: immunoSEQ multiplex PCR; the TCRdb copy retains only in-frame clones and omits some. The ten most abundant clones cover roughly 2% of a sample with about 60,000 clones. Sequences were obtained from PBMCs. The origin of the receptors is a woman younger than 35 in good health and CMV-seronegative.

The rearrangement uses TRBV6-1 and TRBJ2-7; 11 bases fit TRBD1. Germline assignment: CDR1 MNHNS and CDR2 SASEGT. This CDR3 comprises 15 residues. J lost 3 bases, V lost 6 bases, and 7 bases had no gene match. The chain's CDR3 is CASRTGTGGIYEQYF. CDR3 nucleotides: TGTGCCAGCAGAACCGGGACAGGGGGGATCTACGAGCAGTACTTC.

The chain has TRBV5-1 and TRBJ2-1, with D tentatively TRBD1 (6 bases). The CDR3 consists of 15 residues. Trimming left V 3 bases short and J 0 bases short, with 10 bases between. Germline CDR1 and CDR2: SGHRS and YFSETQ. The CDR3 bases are TGCGCCAGCAGCTGGACAGAAAGCTCCTACAATGAGCAGTTCTTC. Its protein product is CASSWTESSYNEQFF. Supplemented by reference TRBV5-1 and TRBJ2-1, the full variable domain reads KAGVTQTPRYLIKTRGQQVTLSCSPISGHRSVSWYQQTPGQGLQFLFEYFSETQRNKGNFPGRFSGRQFSNSRSEMNVSTLELGDSALYLCASSWTESSYNEQFFGPGTRLTVL.

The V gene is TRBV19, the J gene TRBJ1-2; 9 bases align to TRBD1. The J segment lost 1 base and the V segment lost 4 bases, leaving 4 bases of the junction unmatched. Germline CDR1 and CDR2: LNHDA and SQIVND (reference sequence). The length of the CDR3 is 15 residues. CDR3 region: CASSRTGQGNYGYTF. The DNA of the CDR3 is TGTGCCAGTAGTAGGACGGGACAGGGTAACTATGGCTACACCTTC.

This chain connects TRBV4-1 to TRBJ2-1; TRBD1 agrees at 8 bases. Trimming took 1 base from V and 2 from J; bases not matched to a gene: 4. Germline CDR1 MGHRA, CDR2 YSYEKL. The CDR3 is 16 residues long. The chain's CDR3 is CASSQAPQGAYNEQFF. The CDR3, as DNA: TGCGCCAGCAGCCAAGCCCCACAGGGGGCCTACAATGAGCAGTTCTTC.

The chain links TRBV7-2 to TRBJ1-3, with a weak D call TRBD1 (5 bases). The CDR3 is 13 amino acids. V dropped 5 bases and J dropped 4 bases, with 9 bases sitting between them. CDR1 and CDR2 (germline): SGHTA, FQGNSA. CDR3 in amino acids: CASSQGVGNTIYF. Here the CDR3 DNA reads TGTGCCAGCAGCCAAGGGGTGGGAAACACCATATATTTT.

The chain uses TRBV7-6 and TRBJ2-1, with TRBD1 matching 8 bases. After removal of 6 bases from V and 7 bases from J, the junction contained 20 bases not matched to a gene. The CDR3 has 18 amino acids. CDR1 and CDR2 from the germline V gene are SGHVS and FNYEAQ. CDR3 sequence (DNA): TGTGCCAGCAGGGATACAGGGGGTGGCGAACCCATAAGGAATGAGCAGTTCTTC. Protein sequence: CASRDTGGGEPIRNEQFF. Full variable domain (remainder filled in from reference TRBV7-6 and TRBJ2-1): GAGVSQSPRYKVTKRGQDVALRCDPISGHVSLYWYRQALGQGPEFLTYFNYEAQQDKSGLPNDRFSAERPEGSISTLTIQRTEQRDSAMYRCASRDTGGGEPIRNEQFFGPGTRLTVL.

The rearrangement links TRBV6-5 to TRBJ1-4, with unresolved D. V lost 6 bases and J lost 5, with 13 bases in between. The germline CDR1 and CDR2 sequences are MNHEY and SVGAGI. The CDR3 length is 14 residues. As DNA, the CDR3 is TGTGCCAGCAGCCCCCGGGGAGTAAATGAAAAACTGTTTTTT. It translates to CASSPRGVNEKLFF.

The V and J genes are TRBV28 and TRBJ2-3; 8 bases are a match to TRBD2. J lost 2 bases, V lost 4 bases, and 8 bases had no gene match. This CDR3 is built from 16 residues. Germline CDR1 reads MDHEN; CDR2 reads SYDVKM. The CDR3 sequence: CASSSGGAALTDTQYF. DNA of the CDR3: TGTGCCAGCAGTTCGGGGGGGGCAGCTCTCACAGATACGCAGTATTTT.

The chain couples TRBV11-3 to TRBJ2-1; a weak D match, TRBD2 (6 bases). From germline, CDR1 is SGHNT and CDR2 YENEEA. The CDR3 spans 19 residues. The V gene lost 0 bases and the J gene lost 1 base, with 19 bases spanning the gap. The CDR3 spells CASSLEGPFAGSSYNEQFF. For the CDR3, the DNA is TGTGCCAGCAGCTTAGAAGGCCCCTTTGCGGGATCTTCCTACAATGAGCAGTTCTTC.

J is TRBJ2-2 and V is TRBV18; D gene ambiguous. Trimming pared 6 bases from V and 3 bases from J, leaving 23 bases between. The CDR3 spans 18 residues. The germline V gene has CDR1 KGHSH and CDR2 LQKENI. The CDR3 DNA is TGTGCCAGCTCTGAAGTTATGCTAGGAGAAGTCGACACCGGGGAGCTGTTTTTT. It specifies CASSEVMLGEVDTGELFF.

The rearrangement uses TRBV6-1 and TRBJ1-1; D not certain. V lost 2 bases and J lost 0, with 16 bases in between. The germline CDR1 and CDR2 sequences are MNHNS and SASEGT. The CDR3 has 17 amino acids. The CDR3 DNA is TGTGCCAGCAGTGAACCGAGAGATCAATTCATGAACACTGAAGCTTTCTTT. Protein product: CASSEPRDQFMNTEAFF.

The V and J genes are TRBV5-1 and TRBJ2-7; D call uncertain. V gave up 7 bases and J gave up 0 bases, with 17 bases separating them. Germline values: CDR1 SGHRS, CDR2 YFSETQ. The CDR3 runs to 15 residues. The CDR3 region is CASSDPLDTSYEQYF. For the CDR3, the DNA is TGCGCCAGCTCCGATCCATTAGACACCTCCTACGAGCAGTACTTC. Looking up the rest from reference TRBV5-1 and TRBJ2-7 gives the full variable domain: KAGVTQTPRYLIKTRGQQVTLSCSPISGHRSVSWYQQTPGQGLQFLFEYFSETQRNKGNFPGRFSGRQFSNSRSEMNVSTLELGDSALYLCASSDPLDTSYEQYFGPGTRLTVT.

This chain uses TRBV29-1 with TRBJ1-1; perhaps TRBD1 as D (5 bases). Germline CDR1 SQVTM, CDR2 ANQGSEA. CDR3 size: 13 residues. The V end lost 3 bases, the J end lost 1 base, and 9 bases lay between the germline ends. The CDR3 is CSVDNRKNTEAFF. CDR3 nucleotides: TGCAGCGTTGATAACAGGAAGAACACTGAAGCTTTCTTT.

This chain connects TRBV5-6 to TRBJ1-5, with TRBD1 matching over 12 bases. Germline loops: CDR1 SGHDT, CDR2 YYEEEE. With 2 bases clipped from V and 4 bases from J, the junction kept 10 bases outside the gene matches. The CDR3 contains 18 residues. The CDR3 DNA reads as TGTGCCAGCAGCTTATCGCCGGGACAGGGGGCAGGGAATCAGCCCCAGCATTTT. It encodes CASSLSPGQGAGNQPQHF.

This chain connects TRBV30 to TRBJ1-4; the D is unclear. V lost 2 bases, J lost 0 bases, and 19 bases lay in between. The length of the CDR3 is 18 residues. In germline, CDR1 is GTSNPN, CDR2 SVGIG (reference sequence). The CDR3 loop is CAWSQFRGNRATNEKLFF. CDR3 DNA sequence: TGTGCCTGGAGTCAGTTCCGGGGAAACAGAGCAACTAATGAAAAACTGTTTTTT.

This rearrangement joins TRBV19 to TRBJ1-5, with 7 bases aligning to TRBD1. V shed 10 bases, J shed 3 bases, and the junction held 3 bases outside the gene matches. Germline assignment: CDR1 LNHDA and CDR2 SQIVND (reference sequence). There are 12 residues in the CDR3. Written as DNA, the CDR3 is TGTGCCAAACAGGGGCTCAATCAGCCCCAGCATTTT. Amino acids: CAKQGLNQPQHF.

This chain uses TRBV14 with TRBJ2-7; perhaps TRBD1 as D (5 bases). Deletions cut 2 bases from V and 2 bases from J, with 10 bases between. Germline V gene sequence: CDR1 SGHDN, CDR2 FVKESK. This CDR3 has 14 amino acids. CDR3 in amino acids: CASSQSTGPYEQYF. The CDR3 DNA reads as TGTGCCAGCAGCCAAAGTACAGGCCCCTACGAGCAGTACTTC.

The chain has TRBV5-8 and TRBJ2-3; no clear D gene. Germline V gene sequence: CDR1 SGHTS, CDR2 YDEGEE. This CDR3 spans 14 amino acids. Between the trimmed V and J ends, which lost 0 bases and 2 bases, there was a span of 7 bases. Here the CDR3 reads CASSLGFSTDTQYF. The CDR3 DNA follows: TGTGCCAGCAGCTTGGGTTTCTCCACAGATACGCAGTATTTT.